The sequence of this TCR beta chain was determined in a study of post-analysis software for immune sequencing data. Overall study: The courses of disease that were included comprised relapsing-remitting, secondary progressive and progressive-relapsing multiple sclerosis. The study, taken as a whole, reports: F measure grouped same-batch samples tightly together. The five TRBV segments detected at higher frequency in patients than in controls included TRBV5-6, TRBV5-1 and TRBV20-1.

With respect to this clonotype: The antigen is undetermined.

The CDR3 sequence is 15 residues long. Looked up from germline, CDR1 is SGHTA and CDR2 is FQGNSA. Deletions cut 1 base from V and 7 bases from J, with 14 bases between. Unique molecular identifiers were carried by the TCR beta cDNA libraries. TCRdb re-analysed the PCR reads in MiXCR, keeping a single row per CDR3 protein. Here the sample spans fewer than 700,000 distinct CDR3 sequences, roughly 40% being singletons. J is TRBJ2-1 and V is TRBV7-2; TRBD2 might be the D (7 bases). The specimen sequenced was blood. This receptor was taken from a girl aged 5-17 years with multiple sclerosis. The CDR3 is CASSLEAGARNEQFF. CDR3 coding DNA: TGTGCCAGCAGCTTAGAGGCGGGGGCGAGGAATGAGCAGTTCTTC. Filled out from reference TRBV7-2 and TRBJ2-1, the complete variable domain reads GAGVSQSPSNKVTEKGKDVELRCDPISGHTALYWYRQSLGQGLEFLIYFQGNSAPDKSGLPSDRFSAERTGGSVSTLTIQRTQQEDSAVYLCASSLEAGARNEQFFGPGTRLTVL.